This T cell receptor beta chain was identified in a study of human T cells and chemical hapten exposure. TCRdb ran MiXCR on the RACE reads and lists one entry per CDR3 protein. The sample contains about 260,000 distinct CDR3 sequences, 7.5% to 10% of which appear only once. Per germline, CDR1 MNHNS and CDR2 SASEGT. V shed 6 bases, J shed 4 bases, and the junction held 6 bases outside the gene matches. There are 15 residues in the CDR3. This clonotype was observed a few times. Time point reported: pre-sensitization, week 0. The sample's treatment: therapeutic diphenylcyclopropenone sensitization with weekly scalp DPC.

The TCR sequence derives from a woman aged 40 to 50 with alopecia areata. Some clones in this sample may be carry-over from other donors' samples. The V gene is TRBV6-1, the J gene TRBJ2-7; the match to TRBD2 covers 13 bases. This specimen consisted of whole blood, obtained in connection with sensitization to the hapten diphenylcyclopropenone (DPC). The CDR3 nucleotides are TGTGCCAGCAGGGACCAACTAGCGGGAGGGTACGAGCAGTACTTC. This sequence encodes CASRDQLAGGYEQYF.